This T cell receptor (beta chain) was observed in a study of human T cells and chemical hapten exposure. TCRdb re-called the RACE reads with MiXCR, one entry per CDR3 protein. The sample holds approximately 80,000 distinct CDR3 sequences; under 14% are singletons and the top ten take 3% to 4%. V shed 0 bases and J shed 4 bases, with 8 bases lying between them. The CDR3 has 14 amino acids. Germline CDR1 and CDR2: MNHEY and SVGAGI. This clonotype appeared many times. Its matching antigen is unknown. The time point denotes: patch test 3, about 24 weeks after DPC sensitization. Treatment described: therapeutic diphenylcyclopropenone sensitization with weekly scalp DPC. The template was total RNA from unfractionated whole blood. Study-wide results and caveats: The donor cohort had alopecia, so its immune response may not match that of healthy people. TCRs at a frequency above 1 in 1000 stayed unchanged with DPC sensitization.

This TCR was recovered from a woman aged 45-59 years with alopecia areata. Some clones in this sample may be carry-over from other donors' samples. The sample was whole blood, taken in connection with sensitization to the hapten diphenylcyclopropenone (DPC). The genes are TRBV6-5 and TRBJ2-3; unclear D gene. CDR3 sequence: CASSYSVVADTQYF. CDR3 DNA: TGTGCCAGCAGTTACTCCGTCGTCGCAGATACGCAGTATTTT.